Listed below are T cell receptor beta chains from one sample, sequenced in a study of blood T cell repertoires in COVID-19. The protocol was immunoSEQ multiplex PCR, while the TCRdb copy is restricted to in-frame clones and leaves out a portion. The repertoire holds 26,000 or so clones, approximately 64% seen once, with less than 7.5% in the top ten. The sample taken for sequencing was peripheral blood. These receptors were taken from a man aged 60 to 69 with active or convalescent COVID-19. CDR3s include the opening cysteine and the closing phenylalanine or tryptophan. D genes are given only for firm matches. Rows may omit the clone size; those that give it use once, few, many or a size class.

J gene	clone size	V gene	D gene	CDR3 DNA	CDR3 protein
TRBJ1-2	-	TRBV19	-	TGTGCCACGCGCAAAGCAGGGGAGGGCTATGGCTACACCTTC	CATRKAGEGYGYTF
TRBJ2-2	-	TRBV11-2	TRBD2	TGTGCCAGCAGCCCCCCGAGGCTAGCGGGAGGGGCCGGGGAGCTGTTTTTT	CASSPPRLAGGAGELFF
TRBJ2-2	-	TRBV5-8	-	TGTGCCAGTTTGCCTATCCAAGTCGGGGAGCTGTTTTTT	CASLPIQVGELFF
TRBJ2-5	few	TRBV30	-	TGTGCCTGGAGTGTAATTGGAGGGCAAGAGACCCAGTACTTC	CAWSVIGGQETQYF
TRBJ2-7	-	TRBV28	-	TGTGCCAGCAGTTCGGGACTCCTGGGTGTATACGAGCAGTACTTC	CASSSGLLGVYEQYF
TRBJ2-4	-	TRBV29-1	-	TGCAGCGTTGTCGGTGGAGGCAAAAACATTCAGTACTTC	CSVVGGGKNIQYF
TRBJ2-3	-	TRBV18	TRBD1	TGTGCCAGCTCACCTGGGACAGTCCCAGATACGCAGTATTTT	CASSPGTVPDTQYF
TRBJ2-2	-	TRBV5-4	-	TGTGCCAGCAGCTTGGCGCGGGACCACACCGGGGAGCTGTTTTTT	CASSLARDHTGELFF
TRBJ2-1	few	TRBV5-4	TRBD1	TGTGCCAGCAGCTTCGGACAGGGGGCGCTCAATGAGCAGTTCTTC	CASSFGQGALNEQFF
TRBJ2-5	-	TRBV12-3/TRBV12-4	-	TGTGCCAGCAGACCTACAGGGCCCGAGACCCAGTACTTC	CASRPTGPETQYF
TRBJ1-4	-	TRBV2	-	TGTGCCAGCAGCCGTACACCGGGGGCTAATGAAAAACTGTTTTTT	CASSRTPGANEKLFF
TRBJ2-7	-	TRBV28	-	TGTGCCAGCAGCCTGTTTTTTTTCGAGCAGTACTTC	CASSLFFFEQYF
TRBJ2-1	-	TRBV6-5	-	TGTGCCAGCAGGCCCCAAGCTTTCTACAATGAGCAGTTCTTC	CASRPQAFYNEQFF
TRBJ2-5	few	TRBV29-1	-	TGCAGCGTTGAGGGAGCACAAGAGACCCAGTACTTC	CSVEGAQETQYF
TRBJ1-1	-	TRBV27	TRBD1	TGTGCCAGCAGTTTCCGGACAGGATCCATTGAAGCTTTCTTT	CASSFRTGSIEAFF
TRBJ2-3	-	TRBV6-6	TRBD2	TGTGCCAGCAGTCGACGACTAGCGGAGCCCACAGATACGCAGTATTTT	CASSRRLAEPTDTQYF
TRBJ1-1	-	TRBV15	-	TGTGCCACCAGCAGAGCCGGGTGGTTGAACACTGAAGCTTTCTTT	CATSRAGWLNTEAFF
TRBJ1-1	-	TRBV15	-	TGTGCCACCAGCAGAGACCGAGAGAACACTGAAGCTTTCTTT	CATSRDRENTEAFF
TRBJ2-5	-	TRBV28	TRBD1	TGTGCCAGCAGCCCGGGACAGGGGGCAAGTAGGGAGACCCAGTACTTC	CASSPGQGASRETQYF
TRBJ2-5	-	TRBV3-1/TRBV3-2	TRBD1	TGTGCCAGTAGTCCTTTCCGGGACAGGGTAAAGACCCAGTACTTC	CASSPFRDRVKTQYF
TRBJ2-1	-	TRBV6-5	-	TGTGCCAGCAGTTACTCGGGTAGCGGACAGGCCGAGCAGTTCTTC	CASSYSGSGQAEQFF
TRBJ1-2	-	TRBV6-5	-	TGTGCCAGCGGGCTACTACAGGGTAACTATGGCTACACCTTC	CASGLLQGNYGYTF
TRBJ2-1	-	TRBV14	TRBD2	TGTGCCAGCAGCCAAGACCTCTCTAGCGGGGGAAACAATGAGCAGTTCTTC	CASSQDLSSGGNNEQFF
TRBJ2-7	few	TRBV9	-	TGTGCCAGCAGCGTAGCCGATCGGGACGAGCAGTACTTC	CASSVADRDEQYF
TRBJ2-6	-	TRBV2	TRBD1	TGTGCCAGCAGTGGCTGGACAGGGGTAACCCCTGGGGCCAACGTCCTGACTTTC	CASSGWTGVTPGANVLTF
TRBJ2-1	-	TRBV7-7	TRBD2	TGTGCTAGCAGCTTAAGGCTAGCGGTTTATAATGAGCAGTTCTTC	CASSLRLAVYNEQFF
TRBJ2-5	-	TRBV5-5	-	TGTGCCAGCGCCCCGACAGGCCGATCGGGAGAGACCCAGTACTTC	CASAPTGRSGETQYF
TRBJ2-7	-	TRBV30	-	TGTGCCTGGATCATCCCTAGGTCCCCCTACGAGCAGTACTTC	CAWIIPRSPYEQYF
TRBJ1-2	few	TRBV19	TRBD1	TGTGCCAGTACCCCTCGGACAGGGAACTATGGCTACACCTTC	CASTPRTGNYGYTF
TRBJ2-1	-	TRBV19	TRBD2	TGTGCCACCAGAGCGGGGGGAAGCTCCTACAATGAGCAGTTCTTC	CATRAGGSSYNEQFF
TRBJ2-3	-	TRBV7-2	TRBD2	TGTGCCAGCAGCTTAGGAGCTAGCGGGTTTAGGGGGGATACGCAGTATTTT	CASSLGASGFRGDTQYF
TRBJ2-1	medium-sized	TRBV6-5	-	TGTGCCAGCAGTTACAGGGGCAACGAGCAGTTCTTC	CASSYRGNEQFF
TRBJ2-1	few	TRBV7-3	TRBD2	TGTGCCAGCAGCCCGGTGGGGGCTAGCGGGGGGGCCCATGAGCAGTTCTTC	CASSPVGASGGAHEQFF
TRBJ2-3	-	TRBV5-1	-	TGCGCCAGCAGCTTGGTTGCGCTTGCAGATACGCAGTATTTT	CASSLVALADTQYF
TRBJ1-5	-	TRBV19	TRBD1	TGTGCCAGTATAGATAGGACAGGGGGCAATCAGCCCCAGCATTTT	CASIDRTGGNQPQHF
TRBJ2-7	once	TRBV2	TRBD1	TGTGCCAGCAGTCGGGACAGGCCCCGGCAGTACTTC	CASSRDRPRQYF
TRBJ2-1	-	TRBV19	TRBD2	TGTGCCAGTACGGGAGGAAGGGGAAGCTCCTACAATGAGCAGTTCTTC	CASTGGRGSSYNEQFF
TRBJ2-1	-	TRBV5-1	TRBD2	TGCGCCAGCAGCCCGGGACTAGCGGGTGGTGAGCAGTTCTTC	CASSPGLAGGEQFF